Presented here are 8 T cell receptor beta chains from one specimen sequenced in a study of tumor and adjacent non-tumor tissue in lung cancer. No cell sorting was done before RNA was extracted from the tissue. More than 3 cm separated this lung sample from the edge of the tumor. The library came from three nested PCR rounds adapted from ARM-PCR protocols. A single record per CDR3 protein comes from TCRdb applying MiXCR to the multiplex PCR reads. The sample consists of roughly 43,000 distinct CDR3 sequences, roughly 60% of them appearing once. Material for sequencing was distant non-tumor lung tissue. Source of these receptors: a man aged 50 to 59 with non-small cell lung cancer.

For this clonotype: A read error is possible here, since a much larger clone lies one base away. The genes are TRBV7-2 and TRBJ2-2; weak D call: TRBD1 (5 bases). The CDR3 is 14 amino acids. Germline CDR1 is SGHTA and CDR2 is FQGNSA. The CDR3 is CVSSPVMGPGELFF. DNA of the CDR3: TGTGTCAGCAGTCCCGTGATGGGGCCCGGGGAGCTGTTTTTT.

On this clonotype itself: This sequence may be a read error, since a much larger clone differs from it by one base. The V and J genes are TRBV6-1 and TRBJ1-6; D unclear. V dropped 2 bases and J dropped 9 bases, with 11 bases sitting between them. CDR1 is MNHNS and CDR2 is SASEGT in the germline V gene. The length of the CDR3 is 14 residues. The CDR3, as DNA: TGTGCCAGCAGTGAATTCTGGAACGGTTCACCCCTCCACTTT. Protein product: CASSEFWNGSPLHF.

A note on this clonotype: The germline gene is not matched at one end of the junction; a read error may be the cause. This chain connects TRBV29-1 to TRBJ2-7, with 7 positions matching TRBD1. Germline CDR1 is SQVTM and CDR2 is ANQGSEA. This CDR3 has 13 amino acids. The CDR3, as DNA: TGCATCGTTGCGACTCAGGGGGATTACGAGCAGTACTTC. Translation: CIVATQGDYEQYF.

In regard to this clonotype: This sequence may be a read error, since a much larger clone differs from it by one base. The chain's CDR3 is CSAQRSEAFF. The CDR3, as DNA: TGCAGTGCTCAGAGGAGTGAAGCTTTCTTT. J is TRBJ1-1 and V is TRBV20-1, with unresolved D. Looked up from germline, CDR1 is DFQATT and CDR2 is SNEGSKA (reference sequence). CDR3 length equals 10 residues. Trimming removed 5 bases at V and 7 bases at J, with 8 bases between.

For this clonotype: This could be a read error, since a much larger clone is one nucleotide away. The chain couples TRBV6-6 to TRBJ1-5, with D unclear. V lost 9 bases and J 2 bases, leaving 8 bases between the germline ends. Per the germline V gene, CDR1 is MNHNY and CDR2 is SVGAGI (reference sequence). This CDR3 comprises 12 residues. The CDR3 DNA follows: TGTGCCAGTGCTCATGGCAATCAGCCCCAGCATTTT. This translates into CASAHGNQPQHF.

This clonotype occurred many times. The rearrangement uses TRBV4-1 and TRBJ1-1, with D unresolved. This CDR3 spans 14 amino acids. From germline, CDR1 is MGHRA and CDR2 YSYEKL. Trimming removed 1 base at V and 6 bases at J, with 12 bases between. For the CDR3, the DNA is TGCGCCAGCAGCCAAGTATCGTTCACTCCTGAAGCTTTCTTT. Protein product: CASSQVSFTPEAFF.

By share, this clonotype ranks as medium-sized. The CDR3: CASSAQETQYF. In DNA, the CDR3 is TGTGCCAGCAGCGCACAAGAGACCCAGTACTTC. J is TRBJ2-5 and V is TRBV7-9; D ambiguous. Germline-derived CDR1 and CDR2 are SEHNR and FQNEAQ (reference sequence). V was pared by 5 bases and J by 2 bases, with 3 bases between. The CDR3 loop spans 11 amino acids. The full variable domain, with the rest looked up from reference TRBV7-9 and TRBJ2-5, is DTGVSQNPRHKITKRGQNVTFRCDPISEHNRLYWYRQTLGQGPEFLTYFQNEAQLEKSRLLSDRFSAERPKGSFSTLEIQRTEQGDSAMYLCASSAQETQYFGPGTRLLVL.

The CDR3 region has the DNA TGTGCCAGCAGTAAATGGGGGACAGGTCATCAGCCCCAGCATTTT. Protein product: CASSKWGTGHQPQHF. The V gene is TRBV6-1, the J gene TRBJ1-5, with 8 bases fitting TRBD1. CDR1 is MNHNS, CDR2 SASEGT, per germline. Trimming at V came to 5 bases and at J to 5 bases, leaving 8 bases not matched to a gene. This CDR3 has 15 amino acids.